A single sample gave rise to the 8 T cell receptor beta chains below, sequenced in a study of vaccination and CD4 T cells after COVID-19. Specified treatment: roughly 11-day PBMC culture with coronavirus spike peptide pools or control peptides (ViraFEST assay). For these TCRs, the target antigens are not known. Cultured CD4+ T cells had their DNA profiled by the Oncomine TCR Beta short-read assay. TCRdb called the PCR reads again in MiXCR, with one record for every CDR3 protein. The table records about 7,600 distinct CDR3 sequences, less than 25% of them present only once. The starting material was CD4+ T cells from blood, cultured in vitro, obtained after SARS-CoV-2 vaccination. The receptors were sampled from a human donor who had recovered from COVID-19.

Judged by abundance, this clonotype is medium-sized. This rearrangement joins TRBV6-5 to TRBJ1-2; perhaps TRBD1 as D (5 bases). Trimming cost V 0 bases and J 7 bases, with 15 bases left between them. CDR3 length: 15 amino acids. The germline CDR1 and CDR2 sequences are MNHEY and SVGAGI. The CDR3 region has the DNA TGTGCCAGCAGTTACTCGAGAGGGGACCTCGGTGGCTACACCTTC. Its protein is CASSYSRGDLGGYTF.

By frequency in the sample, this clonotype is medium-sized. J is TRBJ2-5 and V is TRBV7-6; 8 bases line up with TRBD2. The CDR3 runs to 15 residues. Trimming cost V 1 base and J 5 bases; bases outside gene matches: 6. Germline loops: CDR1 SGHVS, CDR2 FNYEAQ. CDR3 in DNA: TGTGCCAGCAGCTTAGTGGGGACTAGTTGGGAGACCCAGTACTTC. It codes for CASSLVGTSWETQYF.

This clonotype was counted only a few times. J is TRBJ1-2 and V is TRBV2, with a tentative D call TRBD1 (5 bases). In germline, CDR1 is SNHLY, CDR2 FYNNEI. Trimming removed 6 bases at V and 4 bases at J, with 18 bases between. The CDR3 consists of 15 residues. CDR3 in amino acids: CASRAGSQGGYGYTF. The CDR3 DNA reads TGTGCCAGCAGAGCTGGGAGTCAGGGCGGCTATGGCTACACCTTC.

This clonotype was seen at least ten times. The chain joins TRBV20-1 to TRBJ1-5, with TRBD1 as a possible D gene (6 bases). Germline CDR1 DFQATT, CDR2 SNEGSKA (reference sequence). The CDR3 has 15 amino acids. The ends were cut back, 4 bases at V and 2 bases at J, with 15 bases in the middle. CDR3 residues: CSATGDQGRNQPQHF. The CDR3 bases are TGCAGTGCTACAGGGGACCAAGGGCGCAATCAGCCCCAGCATTTT.

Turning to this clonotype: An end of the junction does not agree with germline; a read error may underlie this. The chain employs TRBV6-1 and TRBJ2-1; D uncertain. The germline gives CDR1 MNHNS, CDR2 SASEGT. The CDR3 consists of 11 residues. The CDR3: CASGVYSEQFF. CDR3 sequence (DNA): TGTGCCAGCGGGGTCTACAGTGAGCAGTTCTTC.

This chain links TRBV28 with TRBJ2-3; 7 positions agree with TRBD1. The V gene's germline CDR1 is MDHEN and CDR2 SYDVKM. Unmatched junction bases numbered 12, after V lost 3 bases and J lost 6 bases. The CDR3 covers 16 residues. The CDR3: CASSFLTGLISDTQYF. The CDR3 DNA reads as TGTGCCAGCAGTTTCCTGACAGGGCTAATTTCGGATACGCAGTATTTT. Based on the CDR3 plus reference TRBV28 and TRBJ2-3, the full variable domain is DVKVTQSSRYLVKRTGEKVFLECVQDMDHENMFWYRQDPGLGLRLIYFSYDVKMKEKGDIPEGYSVSREKKERFSLILESASTNQTSMYLCASSFLTGLISDTQYFGPGTRLTVL.

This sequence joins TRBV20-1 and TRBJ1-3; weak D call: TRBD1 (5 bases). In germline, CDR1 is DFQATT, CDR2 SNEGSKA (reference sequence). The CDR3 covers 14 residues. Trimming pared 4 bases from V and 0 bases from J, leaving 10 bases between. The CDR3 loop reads CSAKFQGSGNTIYF. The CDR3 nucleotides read TGCAGTGCTAAGTTTCAGGGCTCTGGAAACACCATATATTTT.

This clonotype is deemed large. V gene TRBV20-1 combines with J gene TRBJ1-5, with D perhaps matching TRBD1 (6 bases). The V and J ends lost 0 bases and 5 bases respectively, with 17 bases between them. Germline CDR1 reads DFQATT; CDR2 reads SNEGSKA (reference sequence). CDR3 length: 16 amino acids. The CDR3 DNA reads TGCAGTGCTAGAGATCGTACAGGGAGGCCCTATCAGCCCCAGCATTTT. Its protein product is CSARDRTGRPYQPQHF.